This T cell receptor (beta chain) appears in the sequencing data of a study of neurological immune-mediated disorders. Trimming stripped 0 bases from V and 1 base from J, with 10 bases between. The CDR3 is 16 amino acids. Looked up from germline, CDR1 is MRHNA and CDR2 is SNTAGT. In TCRdb, the 5' RACE reads were re-called with MiXCR into one record per CDR3 protein. The top ten clones hold roughly a fifth of a sample with about 20,000 distinct CDR3 sequences, about 10% of them seen once. The gene calls are TRBV6-4 and TRBJ1-5; D is unclear. The sequence came from a woman aged 55-70 years with HTLV-1-associated myelopathy (HAM/TSP). The sequenced material came from PBMCs. The CDR3 DNA reads as TGTGCCAGCAGTGACTCGACGGCGGGGAGCAATCAGCCCCAGCATTTT. Its protein is CASSDSTAGSNQPQHF.